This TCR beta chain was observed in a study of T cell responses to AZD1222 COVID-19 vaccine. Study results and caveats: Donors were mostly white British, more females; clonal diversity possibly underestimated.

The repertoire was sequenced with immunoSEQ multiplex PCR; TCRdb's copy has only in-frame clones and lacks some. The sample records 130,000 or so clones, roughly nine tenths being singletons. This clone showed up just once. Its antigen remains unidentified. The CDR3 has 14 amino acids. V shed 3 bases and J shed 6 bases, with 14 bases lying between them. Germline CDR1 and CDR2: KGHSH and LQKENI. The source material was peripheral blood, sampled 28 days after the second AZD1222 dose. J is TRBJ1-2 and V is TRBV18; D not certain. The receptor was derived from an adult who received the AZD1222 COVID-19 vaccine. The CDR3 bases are TGTGCCAGCTCACCTTTAGTGGAGGGAGATGGCTACACCTTC. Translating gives CASSPLVEGDGYTF.